Sequencing of this TCR beta chain was carried out in a study of cytomegalovirus exposure and HLA in healthy donors (dated by TCRdb to 2017 to 2019). With respect to the entire study: According to a later analysis, one platform produced both the 110 or so validation repertoires and the 666 repertoires of the first cohort. The study aimed to test whether cataloging public T cell receptors could reveal signatures of past pathogen exposure. A separate validation cohort of roughly 110 different subjects was used in addition to the approximately 700-subject first cohort. High-throughput TCR immunosequencing, statistical association of individual TCRs with disease status, and machine learning were combined to predict cytomegalovirus infection status.

The junction shows trimming of 0 bases on V and 3 bases on J, and the gene matches do not reach 6 bases of it. Reading from cysteine to phenylalanine, the CDR3 counts 17 amino acids. Just CDR3 DNA is preserved here, 51 bases in frame from base 1. The germline V gene yields SGDLS for CDR1 and YYNGEE for CDR2. The library relied on the immunoSEQ multiplex PCR assay. In the authors' own workflow: A statistical classification framework was built for diagnosing cytomegalovirus status from the catalog of TCR beta chain sequences. Sourced from immuneACCESS, this table was stored by TCRdb with only in-frame sequences that have V and J called. A share of the clones is absent; for the studies checked, an unresolved V gene accounts for under half, and the remainder has no known explanation. V and J calls and clone size follow that table, whereas D and trimming were derived from the DNA. In all, the sample holds approximately 150,000 clones, and approximately 80% of those were seen once. Approximately 2.3% of the sample comes from the top ten.

Points the paper makes about the study in general: The study gave a list of some 150 TCR beta chains associated with cytomegalovirus. Most TCR sequences were seen in very few donors, while some public TCRs were found in many individuals. It was suggested by the authors that the approach could potentially be generalized to other disease states and immunological phenotypes. The validation cohort had no HLA typing available for a later analysis, so co-occurrence within that cohort was assessed over all 130 or so repertoires. Of the cluster scores, approximately 95% were above 0 in a later analysis, which found that TCRs clustered in the first cohort also tended to co-occur in the 130 or so validation repertoires. The classifier was reported to diagnose cytomegalovirus status with high specificity and sensitivity in both the original and validation cohorts. In vitro tests confirmed that a few of the cytomegalovirus-associated TCR beta chains recognize cytomegalovirus antigens.

Notes on this clone: The antigen it binds to is not known. Base qualities are not at hand, and no much larger clone is one base apart.

The donors belonged to the validation cohort of about 120 subjects, which was separate from the 666-subject first cohort. This sequence uses TRBV9 and TRBJ2-3, and 11 junction bases match TRBD2. The receptor was derived from a man aged 25 to 45 in good health and CMV-seropositive. The sequenced sample consisted of PBMCs. In nucleotide form, the sequence is TGTGCCAGCAGCGTAGAGTCTAGCGGGGGGATAACAGATACGCAGTATTTT. It encodes CASSVESSGGITDTQYF.